The 5 T cell receptor beta chains presented below share a single source sample, sequenced in a study of T cell responses to AZD1222 COVID-19 vaccine. Profiling relied on immunoSEQ multiplex PCR, and the TCRdb table lists in-frame clones only, not all of them. The data hold 200,000 to 250,000 clones, with about 94% observed a single time. The material was peripheral blood, obtained 28 days after the second dose of the MenACWY control vaccine. These receptor sequences come from an adult who received the MenACWY meningococcal vaccine as a control.

V gene TRBV28 combines with J gene TRBJ2-7; no reliable D call. With 5 bases removed from V and 4 bases from J, the gap between germline ends came to 24 bases. Germline V CDR1 and CDR2: MDHEN, SYDVKM. This CDR3 spans 17 amino acids. CDR3: CASSLSPDGVGIYEQYF. The CDR3 DNA follows: TGTGCCAGCAGTCTATCCCCCGATGGGGTGGGAATATACGAGCAGTACTTC.

The V and J genes are TRBV6-6 and TRBJ2-1; tentative D call: TRBD2 (8 bases). V lost 5 bases and J lost 6, with 17 bases in between. Germline CDR1 is MNHNY and CDR2 is SVGAGI (reference sequence). The CDR3 covers 15 residues. CDR3 nucleotides: TGTGCCAGCAGTCGAAGACAGGGACTAGTCAATGAGCAGTTCTTC. Its protein product is CASSRRQGLVNEQFF.

The V and J genes are TRBV7-3 and TRBJ1-1; D uncertain. With 5 bases removed from V and 7 bases from J, the gap between germline ends came to 14 bases. The germline gives CDR1 SGHTA, CDR2 FQGTGA. The CDR3 is 13 amino acids. This chain's CDR3 is CASSATEFHEAFF. The CDR3, as DNA: TGTGCCAGCAGCGCGACGGAGTTCCATGAAGCTTTCTTT.

The chain employs TRBV19 and TRBJ1-1; D may be TRBD1 (6 bases). Deletions cut 3 bases from V and 0 bases from J, with 11 bases between. Looked up from germline, CDR1 is LNHDA and CDR2 is SQIVND (reference sequence). This CDR3 spans 15 amino acids. The CDR3: CASSIRTEMNTEAFF. For the CDR3, the DNA is TGTGCCAGTAGTATCAGGACAGAAATGAACACTGAAGCTTTCTTT. The complete variable domain, with remaining parts taken from reference TRBV19 and TRBJ1-1, reads DGGITQSPKYLFRKEGQNVTLSCEQNLNHDAMYWYRQDPGQGLRLIYYSQIVNDFQKGDIAEGYSVSREKKESFPLTVTSAQKNPTAFYLCASSIRTEMNTEAFFGQGTRLTVV.

V is TRBV2 and J is TRBJ1-5; D is ambiguous. This CDR3 contains 17 residues. V gave up 0 bases and J gave up 0 bases, with 12 bases separating them. CDR1 SNHLY and CDR2 FYNNEI come from the germline V gene. The DNA for the CDR3 is TGTGCCAGCAGTGAAGCGCTACAGATGGATAGCAATCAGCCCCAGCATTTT. It specifies CASSEALQMDSNQPQHF.